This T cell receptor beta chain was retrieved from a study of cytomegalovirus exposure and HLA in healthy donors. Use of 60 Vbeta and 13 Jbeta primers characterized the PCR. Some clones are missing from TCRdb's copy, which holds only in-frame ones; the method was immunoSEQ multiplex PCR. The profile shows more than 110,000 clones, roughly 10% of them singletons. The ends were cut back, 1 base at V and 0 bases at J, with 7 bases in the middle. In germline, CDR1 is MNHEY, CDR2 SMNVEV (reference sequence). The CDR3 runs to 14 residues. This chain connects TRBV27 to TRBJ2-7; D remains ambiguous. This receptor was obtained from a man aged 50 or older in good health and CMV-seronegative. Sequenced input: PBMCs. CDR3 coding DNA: TGTGCCAGCAGTTTATTGGCCAGCTCCTACGAGCAGTACTTC. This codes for CASSLLASSYEQYF.